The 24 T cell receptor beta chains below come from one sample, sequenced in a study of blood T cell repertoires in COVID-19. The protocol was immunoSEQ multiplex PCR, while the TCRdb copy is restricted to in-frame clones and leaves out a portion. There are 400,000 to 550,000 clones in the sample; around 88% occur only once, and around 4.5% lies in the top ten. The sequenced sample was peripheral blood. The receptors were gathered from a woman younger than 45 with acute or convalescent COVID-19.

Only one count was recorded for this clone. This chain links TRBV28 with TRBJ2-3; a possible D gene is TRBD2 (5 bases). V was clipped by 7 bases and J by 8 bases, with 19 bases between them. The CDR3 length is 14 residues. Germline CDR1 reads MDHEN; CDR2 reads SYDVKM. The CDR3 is CASNPRGGIVTQYF. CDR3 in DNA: TGTGCCAGCAACCCTCGGGGTGGAATTGTTACGCAGTATTTT.

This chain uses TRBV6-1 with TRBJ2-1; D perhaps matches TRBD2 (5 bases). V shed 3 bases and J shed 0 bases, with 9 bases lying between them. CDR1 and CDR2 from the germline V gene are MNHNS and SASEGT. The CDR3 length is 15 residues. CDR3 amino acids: CASSESGSSYNEQFF. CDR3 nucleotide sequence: TGTGCCAGCAGTGAGTCGGGAAGCTCCTACAATGAGCAGTTCTTC.

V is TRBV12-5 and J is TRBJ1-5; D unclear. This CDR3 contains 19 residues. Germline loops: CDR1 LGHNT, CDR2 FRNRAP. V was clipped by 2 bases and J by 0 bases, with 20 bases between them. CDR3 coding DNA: TGTGCTAGTGGTTTGATTCAGATCATCCGGAGGGATAGCAATCAGCCCCAGCATTTT. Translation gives CASGLIQIIRRDSNQPQHF. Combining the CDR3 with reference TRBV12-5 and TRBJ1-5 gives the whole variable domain DARVTQTPRHKVTEMGQEVTMRCQPILGHNTVFWYRQTMMQGLELLAYFRNRAPLDDSGMPKDRFSAEMPDATLATLKIQPSEPRDSAVYFCASGLIQIIRRDSNQPQHFGDGTRLSIL.

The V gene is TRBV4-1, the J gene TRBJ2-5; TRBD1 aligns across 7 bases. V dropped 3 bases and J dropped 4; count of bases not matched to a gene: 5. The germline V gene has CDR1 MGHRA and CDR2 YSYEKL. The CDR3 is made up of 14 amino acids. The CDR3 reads CASSQTGRLETQYF. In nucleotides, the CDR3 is TGCGCCAGCAGCCAGACAGGGCGTTTAGAGACCCAGTACTTC.

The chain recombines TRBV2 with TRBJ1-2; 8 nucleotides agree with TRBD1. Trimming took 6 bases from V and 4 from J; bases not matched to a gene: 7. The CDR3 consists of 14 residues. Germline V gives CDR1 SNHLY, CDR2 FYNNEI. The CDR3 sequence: CASSDRGKGYGYTF. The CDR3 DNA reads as TGTGCCAGCAGCGACAGGGGAAAAGGCTATGGCTACACCTTC.

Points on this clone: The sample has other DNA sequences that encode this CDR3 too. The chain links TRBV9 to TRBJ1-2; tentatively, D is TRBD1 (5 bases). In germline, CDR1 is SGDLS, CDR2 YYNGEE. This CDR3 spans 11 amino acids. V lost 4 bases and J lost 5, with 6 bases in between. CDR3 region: CASSTGYGYTF. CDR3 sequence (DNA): TGTGCCAGCAGCACAGGTTATGGCTACACCTTC.

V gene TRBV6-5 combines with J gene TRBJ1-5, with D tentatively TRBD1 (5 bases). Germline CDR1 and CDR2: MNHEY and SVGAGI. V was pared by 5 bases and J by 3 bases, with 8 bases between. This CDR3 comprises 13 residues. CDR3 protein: CASSIQVNQPQHF. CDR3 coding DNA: TGTGCCAGCAGTATACAGGTCAATCAGCCCCAGCATTTT.

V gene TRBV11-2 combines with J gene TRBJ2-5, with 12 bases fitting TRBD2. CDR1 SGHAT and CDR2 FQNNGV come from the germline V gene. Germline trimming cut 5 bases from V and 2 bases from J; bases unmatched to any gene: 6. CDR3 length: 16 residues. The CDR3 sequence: CASSHGLAGRQETQYF. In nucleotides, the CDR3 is TGTGCCAGCAGCCACGGACTAGCGGGAAGACAAGAGACCCAGTACTTC. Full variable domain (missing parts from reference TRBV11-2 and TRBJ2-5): EAGVAQSPRYKIIEKRQSVAFWCNPISGHATLYWYQQILGQGPKLLIQFQNNGVVDDSQLPKDRFSAERLKGVDSTLKIQPAKLEDSAVYLCASSHGLAGRQETQYFGPGTRLLVL.

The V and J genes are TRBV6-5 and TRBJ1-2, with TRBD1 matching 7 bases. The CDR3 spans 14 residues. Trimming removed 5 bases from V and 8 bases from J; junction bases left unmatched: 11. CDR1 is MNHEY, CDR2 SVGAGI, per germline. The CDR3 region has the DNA TGTGCCAGCAGTCCCCTCGGACAGGTCAAGGGCTACACCTTC. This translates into CASSPLGQVKGYTF.

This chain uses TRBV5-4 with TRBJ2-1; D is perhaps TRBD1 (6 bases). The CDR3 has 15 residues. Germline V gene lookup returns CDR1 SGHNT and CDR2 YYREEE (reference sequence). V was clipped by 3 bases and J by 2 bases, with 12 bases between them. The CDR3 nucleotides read TGTGCCAGCAGCTGGGGGCAGGGCCCCTACAATGAGCAGTTCTTC. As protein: CASSWGQGPYNEQFF.

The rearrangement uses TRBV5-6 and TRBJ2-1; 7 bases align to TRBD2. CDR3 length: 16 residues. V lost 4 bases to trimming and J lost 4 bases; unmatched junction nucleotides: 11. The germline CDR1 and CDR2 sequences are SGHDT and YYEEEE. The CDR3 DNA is TGTGCCAGCAGCCCTGAGCGGGGAGATTTTTACAATGAGCAGTTCTTC. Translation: CASSPERGDFYNEQFF.

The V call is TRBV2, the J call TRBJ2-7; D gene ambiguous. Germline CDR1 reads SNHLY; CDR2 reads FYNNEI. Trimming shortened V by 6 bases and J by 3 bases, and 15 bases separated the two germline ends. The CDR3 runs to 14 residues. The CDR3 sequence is CASSPRAGFYEQYF. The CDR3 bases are TGTGCCAGCAGCCCCAGAGCAGGATTCTACGAGCAGTACTTC.

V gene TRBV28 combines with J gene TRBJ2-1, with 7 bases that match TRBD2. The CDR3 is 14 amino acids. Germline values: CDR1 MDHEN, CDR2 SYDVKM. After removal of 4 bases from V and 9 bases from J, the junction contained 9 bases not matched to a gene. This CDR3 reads CASSSGGRGGEQFF. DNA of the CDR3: TGTGCCAGCAGTTCGGGAGGTAGGGGCGGTGAGCAGTTCTTC.

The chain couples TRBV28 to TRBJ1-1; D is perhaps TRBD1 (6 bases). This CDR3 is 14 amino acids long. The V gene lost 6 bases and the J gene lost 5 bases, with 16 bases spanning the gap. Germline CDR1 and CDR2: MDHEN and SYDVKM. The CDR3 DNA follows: TGTGCCAGCAGAACCCAGGGGTCTTGGACTGAAGCTTTCTTT. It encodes CASRTQGSWTEAFF.

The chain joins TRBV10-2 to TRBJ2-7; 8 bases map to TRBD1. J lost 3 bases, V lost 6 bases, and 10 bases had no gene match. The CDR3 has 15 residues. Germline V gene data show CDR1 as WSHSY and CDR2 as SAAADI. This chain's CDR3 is CASRKPGTGGYEQYF. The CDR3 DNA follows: TGCGCCAGCAGAAAACCCGGGACAGGAGGCTACGAGCAGTACTTC.

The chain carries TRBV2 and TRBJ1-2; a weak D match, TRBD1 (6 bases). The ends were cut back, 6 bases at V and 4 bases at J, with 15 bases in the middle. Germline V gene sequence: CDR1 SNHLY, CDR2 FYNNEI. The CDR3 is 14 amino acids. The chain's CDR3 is CASSREGESYGYTF. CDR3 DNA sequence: TGTGCCAGCAGCCGGGAGGGGGAGAGCTATGGCTACACCTTC.

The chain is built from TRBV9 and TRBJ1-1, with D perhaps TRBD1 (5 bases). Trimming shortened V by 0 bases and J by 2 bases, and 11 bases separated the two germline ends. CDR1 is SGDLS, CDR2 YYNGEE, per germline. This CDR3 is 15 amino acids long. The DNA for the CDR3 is TGTGCCAGCAGCGTAGGGGTGGGGGGTAACACTGAAGCTTTCTTT. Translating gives CASSVGVGGNTEAFF. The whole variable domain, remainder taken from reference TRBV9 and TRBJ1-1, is DSGVTQTPKHLITATGQRVTLRCSPRSGDLSVYWYQQSLDQGLQFLIQYYNGEERAKGNILERFSAQQFPDLHSELNLSSLELGDSALYFCASSVGVGGNTEAFFGQGTRLTVV.

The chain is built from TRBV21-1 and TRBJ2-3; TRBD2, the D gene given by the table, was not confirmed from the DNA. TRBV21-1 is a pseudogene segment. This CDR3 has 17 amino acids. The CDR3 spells CASSKRSGGACTDTQYF. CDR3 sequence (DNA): TGTGCCAGCAGCAAGCGCAGCGGGGGGGCCTGCACAGATACGCAGTATTTT.

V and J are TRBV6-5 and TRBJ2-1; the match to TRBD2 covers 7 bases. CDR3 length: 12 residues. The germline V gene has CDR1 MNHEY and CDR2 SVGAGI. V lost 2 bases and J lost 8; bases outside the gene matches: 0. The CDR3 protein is CASSYRGDEQFF. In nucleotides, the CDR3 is TGTGCCAGCAGTTACCGGGGGGATGAGCAGTTCTTC.

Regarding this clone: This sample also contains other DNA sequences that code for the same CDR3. CDR3 protein: CASSRDSPTDTQYF. The CDR3 region has the DNA TGCGCCAGCAGCCGGGACAGCCCCACAGATACGCAGTATTTT. The J gene is TRBJ2-3, the V gene TRBV5-1; 7 bases match TRBD1. The V gene's germline CDR1 is SGHRS and CDR2 YFSETQ. This CDR3 has 14 residues. V lost 4 bases to trimming and J lost 2 bases; unmatched junction nucleotides: 4.

The CDR3 DNA sequence: TGTGCCAGCAGGGGCGGGACCACCTATAATTCACCCCTCCACTTT. Translated, it gives CASRGGTTYNSPLHF. The V call is TRBV6-5, the J call TRBJ1-6, with a possible D match to TRBD1 (5 bases). Trimming removed 6 bases at V and 2 bases at J, with 11 bases between. The CDR3 consists of 15 residues. CDR1 MNHEY and CDR2 SVGAGI come from the germline V gene.

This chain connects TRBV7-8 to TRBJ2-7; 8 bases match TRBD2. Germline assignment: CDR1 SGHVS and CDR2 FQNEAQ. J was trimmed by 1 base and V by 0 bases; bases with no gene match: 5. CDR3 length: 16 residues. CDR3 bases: TGTGCCAGCAGCTTAGCGCCGCGCGGGAGGTCCTACGAGCAGTACTTC. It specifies CASSLAPRGRSYEQYF. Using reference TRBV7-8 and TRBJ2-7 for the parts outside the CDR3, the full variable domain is GAGVSQSPRYKVAKRGQDVALRCDPISGHVSLFWYQQALGQGPEFLTYFQNEAQLDKSGLPSDRFFAERPEGSVSTLKIQRTQQEDSAVYLCASSLAPRGRSYEQYFGPGTRLTVT.

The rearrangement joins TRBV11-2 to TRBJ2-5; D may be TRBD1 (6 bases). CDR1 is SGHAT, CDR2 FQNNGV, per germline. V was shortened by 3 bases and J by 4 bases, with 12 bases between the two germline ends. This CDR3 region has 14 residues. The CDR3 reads CASSFRTDLETQYF. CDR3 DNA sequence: TGTGCCAGCAGCTTCCGGACAGATTTAGAGACCCAGTACTTC.

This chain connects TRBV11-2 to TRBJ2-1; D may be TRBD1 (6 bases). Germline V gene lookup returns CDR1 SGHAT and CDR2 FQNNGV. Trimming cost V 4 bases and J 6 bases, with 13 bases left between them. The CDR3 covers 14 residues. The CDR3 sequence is CASSSRGNGNEQFF. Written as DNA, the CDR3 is TGTGCCAGCAGCTCCAGGGGCAACGGCAATGAGCAGTTCTTC.